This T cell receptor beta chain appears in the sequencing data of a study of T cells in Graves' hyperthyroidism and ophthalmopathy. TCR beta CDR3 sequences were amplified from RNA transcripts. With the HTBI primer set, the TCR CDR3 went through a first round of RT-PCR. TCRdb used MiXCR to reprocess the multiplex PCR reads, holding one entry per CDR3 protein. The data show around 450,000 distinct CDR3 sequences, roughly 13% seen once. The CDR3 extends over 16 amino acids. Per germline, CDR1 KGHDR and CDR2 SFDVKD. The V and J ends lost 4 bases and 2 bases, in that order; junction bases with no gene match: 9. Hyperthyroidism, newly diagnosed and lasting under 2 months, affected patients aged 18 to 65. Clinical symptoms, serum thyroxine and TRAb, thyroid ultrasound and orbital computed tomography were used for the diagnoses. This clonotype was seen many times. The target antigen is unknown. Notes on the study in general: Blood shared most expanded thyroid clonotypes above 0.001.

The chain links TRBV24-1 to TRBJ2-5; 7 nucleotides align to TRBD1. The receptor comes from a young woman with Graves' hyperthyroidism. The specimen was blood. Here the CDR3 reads CATSDRGQAIQETQYF. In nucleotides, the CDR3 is TGTGCCACCAGTGACCGCGGACAGGCGATACAAGAGACCCAGTACTTC.